Listed here is a single TCR beta chain. Its antigen is still unknown. The entry originates in a study of somatic mutations in cytotoxic T cells in rheumatoid arthritis. Study summary: A roughly 32 ml EDTA sample of patient blood was drawn right after diagnosis, before any treatment. Several of the V beta antibody-stained T-cell populations were flow-sorted at nearly 100% purity; V beta1+ cells were among them and were sequenced for TCRB.

This CDR3 comprises 11 residues. Germline V gives CDR1 MDHEN, CDR2 SYDVKM. Regarding the study as a whole: About an eighth of the roughly 60 patients had a largest CD8+ clone above 20% of CD8+ cells.

In the original workflow: After comparison against published virus-specific TCRB sequences, only a few of the patient CD8+ clones larger than 1% turned out to match them. Repertoires were generated with immunoSEQ multiplex PCR, while TCRdb's copy carries only in-frame clones and drops some. D and trimming were read from the DNA, whereas the V and J calls and clone size are those reported in that table. Of 2,500 or so clones listed, about three quarters are singletons. The source material was CD8+ T cells sorted from blood. The chain employs TRBV28 and TRBJ2-3; D ambiguous. The clonotype originates from a man aged 65 to 79 with rheumatoid arthritis. CDR3 protein: CASSPTDTQYF. The CDR3 nucleotides are TGTGCAAGCTCTCCCACAGATACGCAGTATTTT.